This T cell receptor beta chain was observed in a study of T cell responses to AZD1222 COVID-19 vaccine. General study points: Possibly, clonal diversity was underestimated; donors were largely white British and included more females.

The table came from immunoSEQ multiplex PCR; TCRdb's copy has only in-frame clones and leaves some out. Of around 100,000 clones in the sample, around 95% were seen once. V dropped 2 bases and J dropped 5; count of bases not matched to a gene: 3. The CDR3 is 14 amino acids. Germline V gene lookup returns CDR1 SGHKS and CDR2 YYEKEE (reference sequence). Remarks on this clone: Its antigen remains unidentified.

The chain is built from TRBV5-5 and TRBJ1-1, with 10 nucleotides matching TRBD1. The clonotype comes from an adult in good health. This specimen consisted of peripheral blood, obtained on day 0 of AZD1222 vaccination. CDR3 coding DNA: TGTGCCAGCAGCTTAGAGGGACAGGGGACTGAAGCTTTCTTT. Translating gives CASSLEGQGTEAFF. Complete variable domain (other parts from reference TRBV5-5 and TRBJ1-1): DAGVTQSPTHLIKTRGQQVTLRCSPISGHKSVSWYQQVLGQGPQFIFQYYEKEERGRGNFPDRFSARQFPNYSSELNVNALLLGDSALYLCASSLEGQGTEAFFGQGTRLTVV.